This T cell receptor (beta chain) was profiled in a study of T cell responses to AZD1222 COVID-19 vaccine. Here immunoSEQ multiplex PCR was the method, and the copy in TCRdb shows in-frame clones only, minus some. The data contain approximately 200,000 clones, approximately 94% of them singletons. J was trimmed by 0 bases and V by 5 bases; bases with no gene match: 5. The CDR3 contains 15 residues. Per germline, CDR1 MNHEY and CDR2 SMNVEV (reference sequence). The genes are TRBV27 and TRBJ1-1, with 8 bases aligning to TRBD1. The receptor was isolated from an adult who received the MenACWY meningococcal vaccine as a control. The input for sequencing was peripheral blood, taken 28 days after the second dose of the MenACWY control vaccine. This chain's CDR3 is CASSGHRGLNTEAFF. The DNA for the CDR3 is TGTGCCAGCAGTGGTCACAGGGGGTTGAACACTGAAGCTTTCTTT.